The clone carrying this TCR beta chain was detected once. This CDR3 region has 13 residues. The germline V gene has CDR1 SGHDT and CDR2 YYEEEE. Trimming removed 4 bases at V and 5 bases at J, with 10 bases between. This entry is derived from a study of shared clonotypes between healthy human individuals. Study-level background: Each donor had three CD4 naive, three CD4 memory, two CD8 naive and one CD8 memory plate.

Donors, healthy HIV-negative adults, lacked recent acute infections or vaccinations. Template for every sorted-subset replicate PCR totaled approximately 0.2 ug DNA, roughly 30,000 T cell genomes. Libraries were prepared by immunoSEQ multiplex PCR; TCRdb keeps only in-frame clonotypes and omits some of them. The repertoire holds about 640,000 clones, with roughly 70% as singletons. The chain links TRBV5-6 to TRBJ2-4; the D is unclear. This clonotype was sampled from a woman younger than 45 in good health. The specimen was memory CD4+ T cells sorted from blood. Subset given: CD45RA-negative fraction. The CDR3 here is CASSLGPQNIQYF. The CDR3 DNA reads TGTGCCAGCAGCCTAGGACCGCAAAACATTCAGTACTTC.